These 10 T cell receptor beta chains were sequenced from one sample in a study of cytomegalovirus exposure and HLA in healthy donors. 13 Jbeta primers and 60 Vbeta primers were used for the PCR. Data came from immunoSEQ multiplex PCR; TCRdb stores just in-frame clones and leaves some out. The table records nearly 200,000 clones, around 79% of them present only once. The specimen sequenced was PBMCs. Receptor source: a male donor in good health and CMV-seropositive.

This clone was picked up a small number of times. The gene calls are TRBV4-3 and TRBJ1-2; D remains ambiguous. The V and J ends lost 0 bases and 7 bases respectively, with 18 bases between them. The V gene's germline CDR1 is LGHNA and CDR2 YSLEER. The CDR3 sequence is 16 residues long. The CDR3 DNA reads TGCGCCAGCAGCCAAGATCTGGCCATGCGTGACTTTGGCTACACCTTC. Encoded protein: CASSQDLAMRDFGYTF.

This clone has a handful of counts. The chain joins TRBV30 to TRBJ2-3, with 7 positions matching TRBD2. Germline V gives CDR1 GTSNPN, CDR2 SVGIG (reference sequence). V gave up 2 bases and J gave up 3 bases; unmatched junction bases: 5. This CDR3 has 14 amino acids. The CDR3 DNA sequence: TGTGCCTGGAGTTCCAAGCGGGAAACAGATACGCAGTATTTT. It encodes CAWSSKRETDTQYF.

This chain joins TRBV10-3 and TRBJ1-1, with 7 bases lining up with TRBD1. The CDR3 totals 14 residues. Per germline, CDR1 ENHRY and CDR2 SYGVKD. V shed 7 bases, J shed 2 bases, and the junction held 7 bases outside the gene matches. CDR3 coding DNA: TGTGCCATCACCCTCGACAGGGCCAACACTGAAGCTTTCTTT. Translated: CAITLDRANTEAFF.

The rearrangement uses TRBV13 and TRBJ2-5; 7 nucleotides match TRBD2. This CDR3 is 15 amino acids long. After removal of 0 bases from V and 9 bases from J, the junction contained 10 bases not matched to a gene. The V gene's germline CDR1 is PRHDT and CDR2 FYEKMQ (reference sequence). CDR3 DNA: TGTGCCAGCAGCTTAGGGGAGACGGGAGGTAGGGCCCAGTACTTC. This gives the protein CASSLGETGGRAQYF.

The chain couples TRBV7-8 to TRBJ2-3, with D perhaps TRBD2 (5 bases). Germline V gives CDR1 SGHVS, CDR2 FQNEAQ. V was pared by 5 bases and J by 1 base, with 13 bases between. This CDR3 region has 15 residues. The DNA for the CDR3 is TGTGCCAGCAGCCCTCGGGATCTTGGCACAGATACGCAGTATTTT. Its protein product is CASSPRDLGTDTQYF.

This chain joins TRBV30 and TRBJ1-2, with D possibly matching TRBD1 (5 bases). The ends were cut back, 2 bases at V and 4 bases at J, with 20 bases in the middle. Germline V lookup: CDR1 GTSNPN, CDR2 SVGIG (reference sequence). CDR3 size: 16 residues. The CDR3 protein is CAWSSRLTGDPYGYTF. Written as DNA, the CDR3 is TGTGCCTGGAGTTCCCGCCTTACAGGTGATCCCTATGGCTACACCTTC.

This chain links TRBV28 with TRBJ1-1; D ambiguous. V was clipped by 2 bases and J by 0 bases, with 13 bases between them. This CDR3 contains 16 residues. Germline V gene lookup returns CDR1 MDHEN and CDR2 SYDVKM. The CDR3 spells CASSLERAGLNTEAFF. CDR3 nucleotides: TGTGCCAGCAGTTTAGAGAGGGCCGGACTGAACACTGAAGCTTTCTTT.

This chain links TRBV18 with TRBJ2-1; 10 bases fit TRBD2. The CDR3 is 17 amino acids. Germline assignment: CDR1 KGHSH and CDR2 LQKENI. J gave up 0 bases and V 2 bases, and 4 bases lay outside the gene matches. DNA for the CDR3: TGTGCCAGCTCACCAACCCCTAGCGGGGGCTCCTACAATGAGCAGTTCTTC. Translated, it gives CASSPTPSGGSYNEQFF. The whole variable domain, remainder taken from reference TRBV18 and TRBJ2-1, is NAGVMQNPRHLVRRRGQEARLRCSPMKGHSHVYWYRQLPEEGLKFMVYLQKENIIDESGMPKERFSAEFPKEGPSILRIQQVVRGDSAAYFCASSPTPSGGSYNEQFFGPGTRLTVL.

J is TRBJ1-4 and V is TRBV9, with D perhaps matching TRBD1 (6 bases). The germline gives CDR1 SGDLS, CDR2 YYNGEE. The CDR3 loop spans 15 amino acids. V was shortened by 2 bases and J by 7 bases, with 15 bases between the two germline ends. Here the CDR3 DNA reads TGTGCCAGCAGCGTCATGGGGGGGGCAGGTGAAAAACTGTTTTTT. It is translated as CASSVMGGAGEKLFF.

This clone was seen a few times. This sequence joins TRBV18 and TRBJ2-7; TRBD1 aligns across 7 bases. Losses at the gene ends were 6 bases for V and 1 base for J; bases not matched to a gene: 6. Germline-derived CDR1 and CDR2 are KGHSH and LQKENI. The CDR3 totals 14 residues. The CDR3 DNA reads TGTGCCAGCTCCCTAGGGACAGTTTCCTACGAGCAGTACTTC. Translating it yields CASSLGTVSYEQYF.